These 25 T cell receptor beta chains share one sample of origin, sequenced in a study of blood T cells in healthy people across ages. The authors ran a second PCR of about 7 to 12 cycles using a sample-barcoded 5' primer and a J-beta primer mix. MiXCR was run by TCRdb on the 5' RACE reads, yielding one entry per CDR3 protein. The sample records roughly 1,500,000 distinct CDR3 sequences, 40% to 50% being singletons. Input material: blood. All receptors come from a woman aged 18-29 years in good health.

V usage is TRBV10-2 and J usage is TRBJ2-4; 9 bases agree with TRBD2. The ends lost 3 bases at V and 13 bases at J; junction bases unmatched: 10. Germline V gives CDR1 WSHSY, CDR2 SAAADI. The CDR3 runs to 14 residues. The CDR3 bases are TGCGCCAGCAGTGAAGGCGGGAGGGGAGGGGAGCAGTACTTC. Translation: CASSEGGRGGEQYF.

The V call is TRBV7-9, the J call TRBJ2-3; 8 bases map to TRBD2. The CDR3 runs to 17 residues. Trimming removed 4 bases from V and 0 bases from J; junction bases left unmatched: 9. The germline V gene has CDR1 SEHNR and CDR2 FQNEAQ (reference sequence). In nucleotides, the CDR3 is TGTGCCAGCAGCTCCATACTAGCGGAGATAAGCACAGATACGCAGTATTTT. This sequence encodes CASSSILAEISTDTQYF.

In this sample, this clonotype turned up a few times. This chain joins TRBV30 and TRBJ1-1; unclear D gene. Trimming left V 0 bases short and J 12 bases short, with 20 bases between. This CDR3 is built from 14 residues. Germline V gives CDR1 GTSNPN, CDR2 SVGIG (reference sequence). The CDR3 DNA is TGTGCCTGGAGTGTACCCTATCTCCAGCCCTACACTTTCTTT. Translated, it gives CAWSVPYLQPYTFF.

V gene TRBV3-1 combines with J gene TRBJ2-5; D is perhaps TRBD2 (5 bases). Trimming cost V 4 bases and J 1 base, with 13 bases left between them. CDR1 and CDR2 (germline): LGHDT, YNNKEL (reference sequence). This CDR3 spans 15 amino acids. This CDR3 is CASSPQTRAQETQYF. In nucleotides, the CDR3 is TGTGCCAGCAGCCCTCAGACGAGGGCCCAAGAGACCCAGTACTTC.

The genes are TRBV5-8 and TRBJ2-3; a possible D gene is TRBD1 (6 bases). Germline lookup yields CDR1 SGHTS and CDR2 YDEGEE. This CDR3 is built from 14 residues. The V and J ends lost 4 bases and 6 bases respectively, with 15 bases between them. The CDR3 loop reads CASSQQGFYDTQYF. CDR3 coding DNA: TGTGCCAGCAGCCAACAGGGTTTCTATGATACGCAGTATTTT.

CDR3 nucleotide sequence: TGTGCCAGCAGCCAAGCCCCGGGTGACTACACCTTC. As protein: CASSQAPGDYTF. This sequence joins TRBV3-1 and TRBJ1-2; D uncertain. Deletions cut 1 base from V and 10 bases from J, with 10 bases between. This CDR3 region has 12 residues. CDR1 LGHDT and CDR2 YNNKEL come from the germline V gene (reference sequence).

In its sample, this clonotype was seen a few times. The chain uses TRBV20-1 and TRBJ1-2; perhaps TRBD1 as D (6 bases). The CDR3 runs to 16 residues. The ends were cut back, 8 bases at V and 2 bases at J, with 24 bases in the middle. Germline CDR1 reads DFQATT; CDR2 reads SNEGSKA (reference sequence). The CDR3 bases are TGCAGTCTGGGGGTTCCTCCGGGACAAAACAACTATGGCTACACCTTC. Amino acid sequence: CSLGVPPGQNNYGYTF.

This clonotype appeared a few times. The V call is TRBV7-9, the J call TRBJ1-4; D may be TRBD1 (5 bases). V was pared by 1 base and J by 4 bases, with 10 bases between. Germline lookup yields CDR1 SEHNR and CDR2 FQNEAQ (reference sequence). The CDR3 contains 15 residues. The CDR3 DNA reads as TGTGCCAGCAGCTTAGTTACAGGCCTTAATGAAAAACTGTTTTTT. It codes for CASSLVTGLNEKLFF.

There are a few counts of this clonotype. J is TRBJ1-1 and V is TRBV7-9; 8 nucleotides match TRBD1. Losses at the gene ends were 3 bases for V and 6 bases for J; bases not matched to a gene: 0. The CDR3 is made up of 12 amino acids. Germline lookup yields CDR1 SEHNR and CDR2 FQNEAQ (reference sequence). This chain's CDR3 is CASSLTGAEAFF. CDR3 sequence (DNA): TGTGCCAGCAGCTTGACAGGGGCTGAAGCTTTCTTT.

This clonotype was counted only a few times. The chain couples TRBV2 to TRBJ1-1, with TRBD1 identical over 7 bases. Germline V gene data show CDR1 as SNHLY and CDR2 as FYNNEI. CDR3 size: 13 residues. The ends lost 6 bases at V and 1 base at J; junction bases unmatched: 2. As DNA, the CDR3 is TGTGCCAGCAGGACAGGGCAGAACACTGAAGCTTTCTTT. It translates to CASRTGQNTEAFF.

The chain recombines TRBV6-6 with TRBJ1-5; D is undetermined. This CDR3 spans 13 amino acids. V lost 6 bases and J 3 bases, leaving 9 bases between the germline ends. The V gene's germline CDR1 is MNHNY and CDR2 SVGAGI (reference sequence). This chain's CDR3 is CASRIQHNQPQHF. CDR3 in DNA: TGTGCCAGCAGGATACAACACAATCAGCCCCAGCATTTT.

Only a few counts were recorded for this clonotype. V is TRBV20-1 and J is TRBJ2-7; 14 bases agree with TRBD2. V shed 5 bases, J shed 4 bases, and the junction held 7 bases outside the gene matches. CDR1 is DFQATT, CDR2 SNEGSKA, per germline (reference sequence). CDR3 length equals 15 residues. CDR3 protein: CSAPGTSGGNYEQYF. The CDR3 region has the DNA TGCAGTGCTCCGGGGACTAGCGGGGGTAATTACGAGCAGTACTTC.

This rearrangement joins TRBV7-9 to TRBJ2-7; 10 bases are a match to TRBD2. V was pared by 5 bases and J by 5 bases, with 6 bases of the junction left unmatched. Per the germline V gene, CDR1 is SEHNR and CDR2 is FQNEAQ (reference sequence). The CDR3 spans 14 residues. In DNA, the CDR3 is TGTGCCAGCAGCCCTAGCGGGAGTATGAACGAGCAGTACTTC. Encoded protein: CASSPSGSMNEQYF. The complete variable domain, with remaining parts taken from reference TRBV7-9 and TRBJ2-7, reads DTGVSQNPRHKITKRGQNVTFRCDPISEHNRLYWYRQTLGQGPEFLTYFQNEAQLEKSRLLSDRFSAERPKGSFSTLEIQRTEQGDSAMYLCASSPSGSMNEQYFGPGTRLTVT.

There are a few counts of this clonotype. The chain is built from TRBV5-1 and TRBJ1-2, with unresolved D. V dropped 1 base and J dropped 3 bases, with 19 bases sitting between them. CDR1 and CDR2 from the germline V gene are SGHRS and YFSETQ. This CDR3 has 17 residues. Here the CDR3 DNA reads TGCGCCAGCAGCTTGAGAGGAGCCGTGATAGGTGACTATGGCTACACCTTC. Its translation is CASSLRGAVIGDYGYTF. The complete variable domain, with remaining parts taken from reference TRBV5-1 and TRBJ1-2, reads KAGVTQTPRYLIKTRGQQVTLSCSPISGHRSVSWYQQTPGQGLQFLFEYFSETQRNKGNFPGRFSGRQFSNSRSEMNVSTLELGDSALYLCASSLRGAVIGDYGYTFGSGTRLTVV.

The chain has TRBV10-3 and TRBJ2-1; D perhaps matches TRBD2 (5 bases). The CDR3 has 13 amino acids. V lost 3 bases to trimming and J lost 13 bases, with 16 bases between them. CDR1 and CDR2 (germline): ENHRY, SYGVKD. CDR3 coding DNA: TGTGCCATCAGTGATTCGGGAAAAGAGACCCAGTTCTTC. Its translation: CAISDSGKETQFF.

The rearrangement links TRBV3-1 to TRBJ1-1; D is unresolved. This CDR3 comprises 13 residues. Germline CDR1 LGHDT, CDR2 YNNKEL (reference sequence). The V gene lost 3 bases and the J gene lost 2 bases, with 7 bases spanning the gap. Written as DNA, the CDR3 is TGTGCCAGCAGCCAGCGAGCAAACACTGAAGCTTTCTTT. Translated, it gives CASSQRANTEAFF. Combining the CDR3 with reference TRBV3-1 and TRBJ1-1 gives the whole variable domain DTAVSQTPKYLVTQMGNDKSIKCEQNLGHDTMYWYKQDSKKFLKIMFSYNNKELIINETVPNRFSPKSPDKAHLNLHINSLELGDSAVYFCASSQRANTEAFFGQGTRLTVV.

Ten or more counts support this clonotype. The chain uses TRBV3-1 and TRBJ2-5; 7 nucleotides match TRBD1. From germline, CDR1 is LGHDT and CDR2 YNNKEL (reference sequence). V gave up 6 bases and J gave up 2 bases; unmatched junction bases: 3. The CDR3 length is 13 residues. CDR3 DNA: TGTGCCAGCAGTTACAGGGGACAAGAGACCCAGTACTTC. Protein: CASSYRGQETQYF.

The chain joins TRBV10-3 to TRBJ1-5; no definite D call. Germline V CDR1 and CDR2: ENHRY, SYGVKD. This CDR3 comprises 14 residues. The ends were cut back, 5 bases at V and 8 bases at J, with 16 bases in the middle. DNA of the CDR3: TGTGCCATCAGTCGCGGGCAGGTTGCGAAGCCCCAGCATTTT. Translating gives CAISRGQVAKPQHF.

This clonotype turned up a few times. The chain has TRBV29-1 and TRBJ2-1; 10 bases fit TRBD2. Germline trimming cut 3 bases from V and 2 bases from J; bases unmatched to any gene: 13. The CDR3 has 18 residues. Germline V gene sequence: CDR1 SQVTM, CDR2 ANQGSEA. The CDR3 loop is CSVDGLAAPSGTYNEQFF. As DNA, the CDR3 is TGCAGCGTTGATGGACTAGCGGCCCCCTCGGGCACCTACAATGAGCAGTTCTTC.

This clonotype was found a few times. This chain connects TRBV12-3 or TRBV12-4 to TRBJ2-3; D might be TRBD2 (5 bases). V shed 5 bases and J shed 5 bases, with 17 bases lying between them. This CDR3 comprises 15 residues. The chain's CDR3 is CASSPSVGALDTQYF. In DNA, the CDR3 is TGTGCCAGCAGTCCCTCAGTGGGAGCGTTAGATACGCAGTATTTT.

The count of this clonotype is one. Since a much larger clone is just one base distant, this may be a read error. V usage is TRBV3-1 and J usage is TRBJ2-1, with 7 bases identical to TRBD2. Germline V CDR1 and CDR2: LGHDT, YNNKEL (reference sequence). V shed 4 bases, J shed 7 bases, and the junction held 7 bases outside the gene matches. CDR3 length: 14 residues. CDR3 amino acids: CASSPALAENEQFF. In DNA, the CDR3 is TGTGCCAGCAGCCCTGCCCTAGCGGAAAATGAGCAGTTCTTC.

The chain links TRBV24-1 to TRBJ2-2, with 8 bases lining up with TRBD1. The CDR3 is 17 residues long. The V gene end was trimmed by 4 bases and the J gene end by 6 bases; junction bases not matched to a gene: 12. Germline CDR1 is KGHDR and CDR2 is SFDVKD. In DNA, the CDR3 is TGTGCCACCAGTGAAAGTGACAGGGGCAAGTATTCCGGGGAGCTGTTTTTT. Translation: CATSESDRGKYSGELFF.

The chain links TRBV6-5 to TRBJ2-7, with D uncertain. Germline assignment: CDR1 MNHEY and CDR2 SVGAGI. Trimming left V 0 bases short and J 0 bases short, with 9 bases between. This CDR3 is built from 15 residues. CDR3 coding DNA: TGTGCCAGCAGTTACTCGAAGTTGGGCTCCTACGAGCAGTACTTC. Translating it yields CASSYSKLGSYEQYF.

The rearrangement links TRBV20-1 to TRBJ2-4; no reliable D call. The J call may not be correct, given that the DNA end is closer to TRBJ2-7. Germline assignment: CDR1 DFQATT and CDR2 SNEGSKA (reference sequence). The CDR3 has 13 residues. The CDR3 DNA reads TGCAGTGCTAGAGACTCCCTAGGCTACGAGCAGTACTTC. It yields the protein CSARDSLGYEQYF.

V and J are TRBV20-1 and TRBJ2-2; TRBD2 matches 11 bases. The V segment lost 5 bases and the J segment 5 bases; nucleotides outside the gene matches: 4. The CDR3 contains 14 residues. Germline V gene lookup returns CDR1 DFQATT and CDR2 SNEGSKA (reference sequence). CDR3 amino acids: CSALAGGKTGELFF. For the CDR3, the DNA is TGCAGTGCTCTAGCGGGAGGAAAAACCGGGGAGCTGTTTTTT.